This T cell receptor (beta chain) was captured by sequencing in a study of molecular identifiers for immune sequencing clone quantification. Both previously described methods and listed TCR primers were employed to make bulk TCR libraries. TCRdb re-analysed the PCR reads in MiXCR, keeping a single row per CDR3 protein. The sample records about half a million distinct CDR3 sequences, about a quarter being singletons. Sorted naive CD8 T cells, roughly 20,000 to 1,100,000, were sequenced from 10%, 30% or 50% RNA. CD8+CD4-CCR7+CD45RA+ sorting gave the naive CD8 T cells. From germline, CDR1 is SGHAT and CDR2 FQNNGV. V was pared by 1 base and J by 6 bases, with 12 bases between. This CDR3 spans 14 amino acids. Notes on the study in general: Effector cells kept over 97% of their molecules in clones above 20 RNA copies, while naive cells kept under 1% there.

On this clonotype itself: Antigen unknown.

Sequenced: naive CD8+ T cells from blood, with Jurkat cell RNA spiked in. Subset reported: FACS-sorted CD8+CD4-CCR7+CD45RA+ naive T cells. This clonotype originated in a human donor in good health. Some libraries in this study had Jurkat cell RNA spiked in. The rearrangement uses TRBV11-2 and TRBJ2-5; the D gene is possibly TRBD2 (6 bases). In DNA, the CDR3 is TGTGCCAGCAGCTTAGCGGCGGGAATGAAGACCCAGTACTTC. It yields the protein CASSLAAGMKTQYF.